The 4 T cell receptor beta chains presented below share a single source sample, sequenced in a study of shared clonotypes between healthy human individuals. This table comes from immunoSEQ multiplex PCR, and its TCRdb copy is limited to in-frame clones, with some not included. The table lists 1,500,000 or so clones, less than 99% of them singletons, with roughly 0.35% in the top ten. The sample consisted of naive CD4+ T cells sorted from blood. Subset here: CD45RA+ positively selected. These receptors came from a man between 25 and 39 years old in good health.

The J gene is TRBJ1-5, the V gene TRBV15, with 8 bases matching TRBD1. The CDR3 runs to 15 residues. Germline trimming cut 1 base from V and 6 bases from J; bases unmatched to any gene: 5. CDR1 LNHNV and CDR2 YYDKDF come from the germline V gene (reference sequence). The CDR3 loop is CATSRADRAGQPQHF. CDR3 bases: TGTGCCACCAGCAGAGCGGACAGGGCAGGTCAGCCCCAGCATTTT.

This chain links TRBV6-4 with TRBJ2-1, with D perhaps assigned TRBD1 or TRBD2 (5 bases each). Germline CDR1 and CDR2: MRHNA and SNTAGT. The CDR3 loop spans 14 amino acids. V lost 9 bases and J lost 2, with 14 bases in between. In nucleotides, the CDR3 is TGTGCCAGGAAAGGGGAGACTGCCTACAATGAGCAGTTCTTC. It is translated as CARKGETAYNEQFF.

The table lists this clone with a count of one. This sequence joins TRBV6-1 and TRBJ1-2, with D hard to call. This CDR3 contains 12 residues. Germline V lookup: CDR1 MNHNS, CDR2 SASEGT. Trimming pared 5 bases from V and 8 bases from J, leaving 12 bases between. In nucleotides, the CDR3 is TGTGCCAGCAGTCCGGGCCACCGGGGCTACACCTTC. As protein: CASSPGHRGYTF.

V gene TRBV7-9 combines with J gene TRBJ2-2; perhaps TRBD2 as D (5 bases). Germline V gives CDR1 SEHNR, CDR2 FQNEAQ (reference sequence). V lost 5 bases, J lost 7 bases, and 17 bases lay in between. The CDR3 loop spans 15 amino acids. The CDR3 here is CASSRGSDSGGELFF. The CDR3 DNA follows: TGTGCCAGCAGCCGAGGGTCGGACTCGGGCGGGGAGCTGTTTTTT.